One and the same sample provided the 27 T cell receptor beta chains below, sequenced in a study of shared T cell receptors in the human thymus (dated by TCRdb to the early 2020s). The receptor library was made with the immunoSEQ multiplex PCR assay. TCRdb's version of the immuneACCESS table is confined to in-frame rearrangements and falls short of the full clone set. An unresolved V gene accounts for under half of the shortfall where checked; the remainder is of unknown origin. The sample table contains 700,000 or so clones; only one count was recorded for 70% to 90% of them. The top ten constitute around 0.0099% of the sample. The sample was also linked to a second study, of human thymus T cells.

Source material: thymocytes. The receptor set was obtained from a girl under three years old with a congenital heart defect. Donor details come from another sample of the same person, matched by shared clones.

The rearrangement uses TRBV5-4 and TRBJ2-1; 10 bases are shared with TRBD2. The V segment lost 4 bases and the J segment 4 bases; nucleotides outside the gene matches: 8. The CDR3 is made up of 16 amino acids. Germline V gene data show CDR1 as SGHNT and CDR2 as YYREEE (reference sequence). The chain's CDR3 is CASSPWASGSYNEQFF. As DNA, the CDR3 is TGTGCCAGCAGCCCTTGGGCTAGCGGGAGTTACAATGAGCAGTTCTTC.

The chain employs TRBV19 and TRBJ2-1; 8 nucleotides line up with TRBD2. The J segment lost 0 bases and the V segment lost 2 bases, leaving 6 bases of the junction unmatched. The CDR3 consists of 17 residues. CDR1 is LNHDA, CDR2 SQIVND, per germline (reference sequence). The DNA of the CDR3 is TGTGCCAGTAGTATATTGGCGGGGGGCCGCTCCTACAATGAGCAGTTCTTC. Translating it yields CASSILAGGRSYNEQFF.

The rearrangement links TRBV4-1 to TRBJ1-3, with 9 bases identical to TRBD1. Trimming cost V 2 bases and J 8 bases; bases outside gene matches: 13. Per germline, CDR1 MGHRA and CDR2 YSYEKL. CDR3 length: 17 residues. The CDR3 region has the DNA TGCGCCAGCAGCCAATGGCCGGGACAGGGAAAAGGCGACACCATATATTTT. It specifies CASSQWPGQGKGDTIYF.

J is TRBJ1-3 and V is TRBV27; no definite D call. Germline values: CDR1 MNHEY, CDR2 SMNVEV (reference sequence). The V end lost 5 bases, the J end lost 5 bases, and 19 bases lay between the germline ends. The CDR3 totals 16 residues. The CDR3 region has the DNA TGTGCCAGCAGTCCCACCGCATCGAGCTTAAGAAACACCATATATTTT. Translation gives CASSPTASSLRNTIYF.

V is TRBV5-1 and J is TRBJ1-4; weak D call: TRBD1 (6 bases). Trimming left V 5 bases short and J 8 bases short, with 25 bases between. Germline V gene sequence: CDR1 SGHRS, CDR2 YFSETQ. The CDR3 is made up of 17 amino acids. DNA for the CDR3: TGCGCCAGCAGTCCCACTTATTTACAGGGAAAGGTAGAAAAACTGTTTTTT. It translates to CASSPTYLQGKVEKLFF.

This chain uses TRBV4-1 with TRBJ2-1; 11 nucleotides match TRBD1. This CDR3 has 16 residues. The germline CDR1 and CDR2 sequences are MGHRA and YSYEKL. V was clipped by 3 bases and J by 5 bases; unmatched bases: 6. CDR3: CASSHDRDRGNNEQFF. The DNA of the CDR3 is TGCGCCAGCAGCCACGACCGGGACAGGGGGAACAATGAGCAGTTCTTC.

This rearrangement joins TRBV28 to TRBJ2-3; 7 bases agree with TRBD1. The CDR3 extends over 18 amino acids. V gave up 7 bases and J gave up 0 bases; unmatched junction bases: 16. Germline CDR1 and CDR2: MDHEN and SYDVKM. Here the CDR3 DNA reads TGTGCCAGCACGCTAGGGCGAGGGGACAGTATTAGCACAGATACGCAGTATTTT. Translation: CASTLGRGDSISTDTQYF. The full variable domain, completed using reference TRBV28 and TRBJ2-3, is DVKVTQSSRYLVKRTGEKVFLECVQDMDHENMFWYRQDPGLGLRLIYFSYDVKMKEKGDIPEGYSVSREKKERFSLILESASTNQTSMYLCASTLGRGDSISTDTQYFGPGTRLTVL.

The chain is built from TRBV11-2 and TRBJ1-1, with a weak D call TRBD1 (6 bases). In germline, CDR1 is SGHAT, CDR2 FQNNGV. Trimming cost V 2 bases and J 4 bases, with 14 bases left between them. The CDR3 covers 15 residues. CDR3 coding DNA: TGTGCCAGCAGCTTACCGGACAGAAGAGGCACTGAAGCTTTCTTT. Protein: CASSLPDRRGTEAFF.

This rearrangement joins TRBV11-2 to TRBJ1-6; TRBD1 agrees at 7 bases. After removal of 3 bases from V and 9 bases from J, the junction contained 14 bases not matched to a gene. Germline V gene sequence: CDR1 SGHAT, CDR2 FQNNGV. This CDR3 comprises 17 residues. Here the CDR3 reads CASSFPSDRRVGSPLHF. Here the CDR3 DNA reads TGTGCCAGCAGCTTTCCATCGGACAGGCGAGTGGGTTCACCCCTCCACTTT.

This clone was observed a handful of times. The chain joins TRBV7-8 to TRBJ1-5; D is perhaps TRBD1 (5 bases). Germline lookup yields CDR1 SGHVS and CDR2 FQNEAQ. V was shortened by 2 bases and J by 7 bases, with 18 bases between the two germline ends. The CDR3 runs 16 residues. CDR3 region: CASSLSVFREGQPQHF. The DNA of the CDR3 is TGTGCCAGCAGCTTATCAGTTTTCAGGGAGGGGCAGCCCCAGCATTTT.

The chain uses TRBV4-3 and TRBJ1-2, with D possibly matching TRBD1 (5 bases). This CDR3 is 17 amino acids long. V lost 1 base to trimming and J lost 2 bases, with 17 bases between them. The V gene's germline CDR1 is LGHNA and CDR2 YSLEER. CDR3 protein: CASSQGARASRNYGYTF. The CDR3 DNA sequence: TGCGCCAGCAGCCAAGGGGCCAGGGCCTCGAGGAACTATGGCTACACCTTC.

The chain carries TRBV5-6 and TRBJ2-3; 11 bases are shared with TRBD2. V dropped 5 bases and J dropped 2; count of bases not matched to a gene: 13. This CDR3 is 18 amino acids long. Per germline, CDR1 SGHDT and CDR2 YYEEEE. The CDR3 region is CASRTGTSGSNPTDTQYF. The CDR3 DNA reads as TGTGCCAGCAGAACGGGGACTAGCGGATCCAACCCCACAGATACGCAGTATTTT.

The chain links TRBV6-1 to TRBJ2-1; maybe TRBD1 (5 bases). The germline gives CDR1 MNHNS, CDR2 SASEGT. The CDR3 loop spans 15 amino acids. V lost 4 bases, J lost 4 bases, and 14 bases lay in between. This CDR3 reads CASSAYRTLYNEQFF. For the CDR3, the DNA is TGTGCCAGCAGTGCGTACAGGACCCTATACAATGAGCAGTTCTTC.

The V and J genes are TRBV4-2 and TRBJ2-5; possible D gene TRBD2, 5 bases. V dropped 0 bases and J dropped 9 bases, with 8 bases sitting between them. This CDR3 contains 12 residues. Germline-derived CDR1 and CDR2 are LGHNA and YNFKEQ. This chain's CDR3 is CASSQEGSAQYF. The CDR3 DNA sequence: TGTGCCAGCAGCCAAGAAGGGAGTGCCCAGTACTTC.

The sample holds a few counts of this clone. The rearrangement uses TRBV21-1 and TRBJ1-2. TRBV21-1 is recorded as a pseudogene. CDR3 length: 13 residues. This CDR3 reads CASSNVSGDGYTF. In nucleotides, the CDR3 is TGTGCCAGCAGCAATGTTTCGGGAGATGGCTACACCTTC.

J is TRBJ1-1 and V is TRBV28; tentative D call: TRBD1 (6 bases). Germline V gives CDR1 MDHEN, CDR2 SYDVKM. The CDR3 covers 13 residues. Trimming left V 5 bases short and J 5 bases short, with 12 bases between. Here the CDR3 reads CASSPPTGTEAFF. The CDR3 DNA reads as TGTGCCAGCAGTCCTCCCACAGGGACTGAAGCTTTCTTT.

The chain joins TRBV6-5 to TRBJ1-1; no firm D call. CDR1 MNHEY and CDR2 SVGAGI come from the germline V gene. This CDR3 has 15 residues. The V end was cut by 5 bases, the J end by 2 bases, with 15 bases between. In DNA, the CDR3 is TGTGCCAGCAGTGCAACTAGGACGGATAACACTGAAGCTTTCTTT. This encodes CASSATRTDNTEAFF.

The V call is TRBV13, the J call TRBJ1-1; D uncertain. The V end lost 8 bases, the J end lost 7 bases, and 8 bases lay between the germline ends. The CDR3 totals 10 residues. The V gene's germline CDR1 is PRHDT and CDR2 FYEKMQ (reference sequence). In DNA, the CDR3 is TGTGCCAGCTCGCGTGGTGAAGCTTTCTTT. Translating gives CASSRGEAFF.

This sequence joins TRBV28 and TRBJ2-7; D is undetermined. Germline CDR1 MDHEN, CDR2 SYDVKM. CDR3 length equals 11 residues. With 6 bases removed from V and 3 bases from J, the gap between germline ends came to 6 bases. The CDR3 DNA reads as TGTGCCAGCAGCCACAGCTACGAGCAGTACTTC. This encodes CASSHSYEQYF.

J is TRBJ2-3 and V is TRBV9, with 7 bases that match TRBD2. The junction had 9 bases not matched to a gene; V was cut back by 3 bases and J by 5 bases. From germline, CDR1 is SGDLS and CDR2 YYNGEE. This CDR3 has 15 residues. Here the CDR3 reads CASSAWGRVGDTQYF. The CDR3 DNA sequence: TGTGCCAGCAGCGCCTGGGGGAGGGTGGGAGATACGCAGTATTTT.

The gene calls are TRBV9 and TRBJ2-3, with a weak D call TRBD1 (6 bases). From germline, CDR1 is SGDLS and CDR2 YYNGEE. V lost 2 bases to trimming and J lost 4 bases, with 20 bases between them. CDR3 size: 17 residues. This chain's CDR3 is CASSVRGEGRTADTQYF. CDR3 nucleotides: TGTGCCAGCAGCGTCAGGGGTGAGGGAAGGACTGCAGATACGCAGTATTTT.

The chain has TRBV5-5 and TRBJ1-1, with D tentatively TRBD1 (5 bases). The ends were cut back, 1 base at V and 3 bases at J, with 10 bases in the middle. The germline gives CDR1 SGHKS, CDR2 YYEKEE (reference sequence). The CDR3 has 14 amino acids. The CDR3 is CASSLNRRYTEAFF. The CDR3 DNA is TGTGCCAGCAGCTTGAACAGGCGATACACTGAAGCTTTCTTT.

This chain links TRBV19 with TRBJ1-2; D not resolved. CDR1 and CDR2 (germline): LNHDA, SQIVND (reference sequence). Deletions cut 7 bases from V and 7 bases from J, with 19 bases between. This CDR3 has 14 residues. This CDR3 is CASIGRIQAGGYTF. In DNA form, the CDR3 reads TGTGCCAGTATCGGACGGATCCAGGCGGGTGGCTACACCTTC.

The CDR3 here is CASSQDVAASSEEAEQFF. The CDR3 nucleotides are TGCGCCAGCAGCCAAGATGTCGCAGCTTCCTCCGAGGAGGCTGAGCAGTTCTTC. J is TRBJ2-1 and V is TRBV4-3; D is perhaps TRBD2 (5 bases). Trimming took 0 bases from V and 9 from J, leaving 24 bases between them. Germline V lookup: CDR1 LGHNA, CDR2 YSLEER. The CDR3 totals 18 residues.

This sequence joins TRBV6-5 and TRBJ1-2, with 7 bases matching TRBD1. Germline CDR1 reads MNHEY; CDR2 reads SVGAGI. V lost 9 bases and J lost 6; bases outside the gene matches: 7. The CDR3 has 12 amino acids. The chain's CDR3 is CASGDSSHGYTF. CDR3 nucleotide sequence: TGTGCCAGTGGGGACAGCAGCCATGGCTACACCTTC.

This chain links TRBV7-9 with TRBJ1-4; D gene ambiguous. This CDR3 region has 14 residues. Trimming took 4 bases from V and 0 from J, leaving 6 bases between them. From germline, CDR1 is SEHNR and CDR2 FQNEAQ (reference sequence). The CDR3 region is CASSYSATNEKLFF. The CDR3 coding sequence is TGTGCCAGCAGCTACAGTGCAACTAATGAAAAACTGTTTTTT.

A few counts support this clone. This chain joins TRBV19 and TRBJ2-2, with no clear D. Germline V gives CDR1 LNHDA, CDR2 SQIVND (reference sequence). The V and J ends lost 5 bases and 1 base respectively, with 11 bases between them. CDR3 size: 15 residues. The CDR3 DNA follows: TGTGCCAGTAGTCAAGCGCTAGAGAACACCGGGGAGCTGTTTTTT. Translation gives CASSQALENTGELFF.